This T cell receptor (beta chain) was obtained from a study of prognosis after radiotherapy for stage I lung cancer. Overall study context: Patients with stage I non-small cell lung cancer joined the study from 2018 through January 2019. Median age was about 78 years (roughly 50 to 95) among about a dozen men and several women.

Study outcomes and limitations: There was no determination made of whether the expanded TCR clones were tumor-specific. Patients' TRBV and TRBJ gene usage reportedly differed by presence or absence of metastases.

Researchers used two-round multiplex PCR to amplify TCR beta CDR3 starting from genomic DNA. During first-round PCR, primers specific to each TRBV and TRBJ gene were used. TCRdb re-analysed the multiplex PCR reads in MiXCR, keeping a single row per CDR3 protein. Of 20,000 to 25,000 distinct CDR3 sequences listed, approximately 45% were seen once; the top ten hold 33%. This clonotype was seen many times. The antigen is unknown. J gave up 4 bases and V 2 bases, and 14 bases lay outside the gene matches. This CDR3 has 19 residues. The V gene's germline CDR1 is MRHNA and CDR2 SNTAGT. The receptor's source is a donor over 45 with non-small cell lung cancer. The chain has TRBV6-4 and TRBJ1-1, with 12 bases aligning to TRBD1. This sample comprised PBMCs, obtained before or after stereotactic body radiation therapy (not recorded which). CDR3 sequence: CASSDPKPGQGAEGTEAFF. The CDR3 bases are TGTGCCAGCAGTGACCCTAAGCCGGGACAGGGGGCAGAGGGCACTGAAGCTTTCTTT.